This T cell receptor beta chain was sequenced during a study of blood T cell repertoires in COVID-19. At the level of the study: Acute-phase and convalescent COVID-19 samples originated in the United States, Italy and Spain. Sources were T cells, B-cell-depleted T cells, or PBMCs; the material itself was cDNA or gDNA.

This CDR3 is 19 amino acids long. Germline CDR1 reads LNHDA; CDR2 reads SQIVND (reference sequence). V trimming: 4 bases; J trimming: 0 bases; junction bases outside the gene matches: 12. Authors' processing steps: Amplified reference gene primers provided the basis for estimating nucleated cell counts. Assay: immunoSEQ multiplex PCR; the TCRdb copy retains only in-frame clones and omits some. V and J calls and clone size come straight from that table; D and trimming were deduced from the DNA. The sample lists some 140,000 clones; around 82% were seen once. This clone has only a few counts. While infection was still active, Seattle patients were enrolled and then followed longitudinally.

The source is a man aged 60 to 75 with COVID-19, enrolled during active disease. This rearrangement joins TRBV19 to TRBJ2-1, with 10 bases fitting TRBD2. Specimen: peripheral blood. The chain's CDR3 is CASSRAGTSAPSSYNEQFF. DNA of the CDR3: TGTGCCAGTAGTAGAGCGGGGACTAGCGCCCCGAGCTCCTACAATGAGCAGTTCTTC.